The subject of this entry is one T cell receptor (beta chain). This CDR3 comprises 15 residues. V lost 5 bases to trimming and J lost 6 bases; unmatched junction nucleotides: 12. The germline gives CDR1 SGHAT, CDR2 FQNNGV. This specimen belongs to a study of T cells in Graves' hyperthyroidism and ophthalmopathy. RNA transcripts served as the template for amplifying TCR beta CDR3 regions. During a first-round RT-PCR of the TCR CDR3, the HTBI primer set was used. Each CDR3 protein is one row after TCRdb ran MiXCR on the multiplex PCR reads. Of 400,000 to 600,000 distinct CDR3 sequences listed, 20% are singletons.

The rearrangement links TRBV11-2 to TRBJ1-2; 7 nucleotides agree with TRBD1. The sequenced sample consisted of blood. The origin of this receptor is a man aged 18 to 35 with Graves' hyperthyroidism. As DNA, the CDR3 is TGTGCCAGCAGCCCCCTCTCGGACAGGCGCGATGGCTACACCTTC. It is translated as CASSPLSDRRDGYTF.